This T cell receptor (beta chain) appears in the sequencing data of a study of T cells in localized non-small cell lung cancer. Overall study findings and caveats: Higher blood T cell density tracked longer overall survival. Investigators sequenced only a single tumor region, leaving heterogeneity possible.

The V end lost 4 bases, the J end lost 3 bases, and 12 bases lay between the germline ends. The CDR3 is 13 amino acids. The V gene's germline CDR1 is GTSNPN and CDR2 SVGIG (reference sequence). TCRdb's copy holds only in-frame clones and misses some; the assay was immunoSEQ multiplex PCR. The data contain 700 to 950 clones, about 20% of them singletons. Details on this clone: The antigen is undetermined.

This clonotype was sampled from a man aged 35-69 years with stage III lung adenocarcinoma. The rearrangement joins TRBV30 to TRBJ1-1; D is ambiguous. The starting material was normal lung tissue next to the tumor, obtained before any cancer treatment. CDR3: CAWNGRQDTEAFF. Here the CDR3 DNA reads TGTGCCTGGAACGGCAGGCAGGACACTGAAGCTTTCTTT.